This T cell receptor (beta chain) was obtained from a study of OX40 agonist ivuxolimab in advanced cancers. Overall study: Under the entry rules, prior anti-PD-1, anti-PD-L1 or anti-CTLA-4 therapy was allowed, and 40% had some. The study's findings and limits: More expanded clones were seen, on average, in CD8+ T cells than in CD4+. Some patients who did not respond also had low normalized T-cell clonal expansion.

A word on this clone: Its specificity is unknown.

Repertoires were generated with immunoSEQ multiplex PCR, while TCRdb's copy carries only in-frame clones and drops some. The sample consists of 84,000 or so clones, 75% to 95% of them appearing once. CDR3 size: 14 residues. Trimming removed 2 bases from V and 3 bases from J; junction bases left unmatched: 3. Looked up from germline, CDR1 is SGHRS and CDR2 is YFSETQ. This specimen was CD4+ or CD8+ T cells sorted from blood, taken in a trial of the OX40 agonist ivuxolimab. The rearrangement uses TRBV5-1 and TRBJ1-1; 8 bases align to TRBD1. The clonotype originates from an adult with an advanced solid tumor such as melanoma, head and neck, liver or kidney cancer. CDR3 coding DNA: TGCGCCAGCAGCTTACTACAGGGGGACACTGAAGCTTTCTTT. This gives the protein CASSLLQGDTEAFF.